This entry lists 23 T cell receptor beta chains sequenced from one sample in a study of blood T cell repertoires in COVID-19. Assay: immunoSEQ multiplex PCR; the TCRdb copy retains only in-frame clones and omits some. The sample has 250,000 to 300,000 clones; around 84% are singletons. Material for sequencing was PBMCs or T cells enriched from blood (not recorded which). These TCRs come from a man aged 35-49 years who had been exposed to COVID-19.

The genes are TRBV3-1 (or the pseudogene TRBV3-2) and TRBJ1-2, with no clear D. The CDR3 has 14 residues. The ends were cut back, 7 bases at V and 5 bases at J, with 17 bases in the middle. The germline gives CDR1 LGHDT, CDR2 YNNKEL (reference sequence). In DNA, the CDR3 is TGTGCCAGCACTATTACAGCCGCACCGTATGGCTACACCTTC. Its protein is CASTITAAPYGYTF.

The CDR3 nucleotides are TGTGCCTGGGTGAACTTCAATGAGCAGTTCTTC. Its translation: CAWVNFNEQFF. This chain joins TRBV30 and TRBJ2-1; D gene ambiguous. The germline V and J ends were trimmed by 5 bases and 6 bases, with 8 bases remaining between them. The CDR3 length is 11 residues. In germline, CDR1 is GTSNPN, CDR2 SVGIG (reference sequence).

CDR3 protein: CASSSSGGLINEQFF. The CDR3 nucleotides read TGCGCCAGCAGCTCTAGCGGCGGTCTAATTAATGAGCAGTTCTTC. This rearrangement joins TRBV5-1 to TRBJ2-1, with TRBD2 matching over 7 bases. This CDR3 has 15 residues. V was pared by 3 bases and J by 7 bases, with 10 bases of the junction left unmatched. Germline assignment: CDR1 SGHRS and CDR2 YFSETQ.

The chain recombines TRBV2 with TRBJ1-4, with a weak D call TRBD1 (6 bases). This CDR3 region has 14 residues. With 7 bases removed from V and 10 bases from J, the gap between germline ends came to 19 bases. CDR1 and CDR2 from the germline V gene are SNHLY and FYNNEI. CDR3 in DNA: TGTGCCAGCATCCTGACAGCGACCAGGGGAAAACTGTTTTTT. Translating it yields CASILTATRGKLFF.

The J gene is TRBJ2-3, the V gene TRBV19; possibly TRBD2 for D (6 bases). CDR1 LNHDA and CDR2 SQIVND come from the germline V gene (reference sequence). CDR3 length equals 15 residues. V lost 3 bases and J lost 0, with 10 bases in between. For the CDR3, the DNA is TGTGCCAGTAGTATTTTTGGAGGGAGCACAGATACGCAGTATTTT. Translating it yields CASSIFGGSTDTQYF. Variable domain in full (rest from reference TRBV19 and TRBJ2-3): DGGITQSPKYLFRKEGQNVTLSCEQNLNHDAMYWYRQDPGQGLRLIYYSQIVNDFQKGDIAEGYSVSREKKESFPLTVTSAQKNPTAFYLCASSIFGGSTDTQYFGPGTRLTVL.

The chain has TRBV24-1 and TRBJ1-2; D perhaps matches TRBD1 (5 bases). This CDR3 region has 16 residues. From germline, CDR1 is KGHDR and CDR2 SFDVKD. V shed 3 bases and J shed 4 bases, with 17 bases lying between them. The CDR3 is CATSDRAQGGGYGYTF. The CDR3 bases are TGTGCCACCAGTGATAGAGCTCAGGGAGGAGGCTATGGCTACACCTTC.

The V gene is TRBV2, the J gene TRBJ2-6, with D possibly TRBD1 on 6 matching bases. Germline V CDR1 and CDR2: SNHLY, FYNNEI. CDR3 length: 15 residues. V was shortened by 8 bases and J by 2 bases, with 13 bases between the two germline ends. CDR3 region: CASDRDIAGANVLTF. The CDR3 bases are TGTGCCAGCGACCGGGACATCGCTGGGGCCAACGTCCTGACTTTC.

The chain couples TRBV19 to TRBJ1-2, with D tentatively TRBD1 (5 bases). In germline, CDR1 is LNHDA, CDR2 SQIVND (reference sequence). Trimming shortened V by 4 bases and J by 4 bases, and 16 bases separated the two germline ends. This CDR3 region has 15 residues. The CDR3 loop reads CASSREQANFYGYTF. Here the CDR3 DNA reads TGTGCCAGTAGTAGGGAACAGGCTAACTTCTATGGCTACACCTTC.

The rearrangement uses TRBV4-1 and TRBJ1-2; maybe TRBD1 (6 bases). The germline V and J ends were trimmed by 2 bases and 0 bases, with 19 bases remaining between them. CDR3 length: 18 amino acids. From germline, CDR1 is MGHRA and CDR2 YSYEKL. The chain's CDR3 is CASSQIQPRGHTNYGYTF. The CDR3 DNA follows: TGCGCCAGCAGCCAAATCCAACCCCGGGGACACACTAACTATGGCTACACCTTC.

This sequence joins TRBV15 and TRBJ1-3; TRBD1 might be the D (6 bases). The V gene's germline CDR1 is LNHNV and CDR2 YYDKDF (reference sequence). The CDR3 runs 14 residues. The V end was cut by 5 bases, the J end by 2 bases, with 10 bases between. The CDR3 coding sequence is TGTGCCACCAGCTACGACAGGACTGGAAACACCATATATTTT. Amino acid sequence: CATSYDRTGNTIYF.

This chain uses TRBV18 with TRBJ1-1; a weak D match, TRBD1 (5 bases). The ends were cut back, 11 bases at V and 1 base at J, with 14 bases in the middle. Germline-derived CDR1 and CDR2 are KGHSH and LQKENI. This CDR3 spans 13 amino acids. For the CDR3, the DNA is TGTGCCGGCAGCGGGGACTGGAACACTGAAGCTTTCTTT. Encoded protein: CAGSGDWNTEAFF.

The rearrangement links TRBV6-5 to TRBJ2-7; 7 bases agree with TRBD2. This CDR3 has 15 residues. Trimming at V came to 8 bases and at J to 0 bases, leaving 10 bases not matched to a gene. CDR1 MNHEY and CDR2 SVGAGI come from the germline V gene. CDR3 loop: CASRGSPPSSYEQYF. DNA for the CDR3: TGTGCCAGCCGCGGGAGTCCCCCAAGCTCCTACGAGCAGTACTTC.

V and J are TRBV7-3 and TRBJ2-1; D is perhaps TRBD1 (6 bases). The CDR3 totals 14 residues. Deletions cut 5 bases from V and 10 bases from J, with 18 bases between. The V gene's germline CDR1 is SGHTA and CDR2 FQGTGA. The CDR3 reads CASSPPRGYGEQFF. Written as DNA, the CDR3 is TGTGCCAGCAGCCCCCCTAGGGGGTATGGGGAGCAGTTCTTC.

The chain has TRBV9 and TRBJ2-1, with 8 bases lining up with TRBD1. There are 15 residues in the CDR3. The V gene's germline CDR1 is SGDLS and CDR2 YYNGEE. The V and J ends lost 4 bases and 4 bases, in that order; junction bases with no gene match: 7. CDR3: CASSSGQGLYNEQFF. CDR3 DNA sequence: TGTGCCAGCAGCAGCGGACAGGGTTTATACAATGAGCAGTTCTTC.

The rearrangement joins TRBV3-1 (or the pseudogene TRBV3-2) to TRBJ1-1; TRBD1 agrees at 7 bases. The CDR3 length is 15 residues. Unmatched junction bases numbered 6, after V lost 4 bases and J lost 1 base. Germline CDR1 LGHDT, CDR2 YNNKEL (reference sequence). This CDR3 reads CASSRPGQQNTEAFF. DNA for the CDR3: TGTGCCAGCAGCCGCCCGGGACAGCAGAACACTGAAGCTTTCTTT.

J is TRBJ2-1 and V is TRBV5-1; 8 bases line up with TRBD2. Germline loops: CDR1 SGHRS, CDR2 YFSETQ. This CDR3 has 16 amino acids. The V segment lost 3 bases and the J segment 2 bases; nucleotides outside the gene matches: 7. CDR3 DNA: TGCGCCAGCAGCTACCTACTAGCGGAGCCCTACAATGAGCAGTTCTTC. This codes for CASSYLLAEPYNEQFF.

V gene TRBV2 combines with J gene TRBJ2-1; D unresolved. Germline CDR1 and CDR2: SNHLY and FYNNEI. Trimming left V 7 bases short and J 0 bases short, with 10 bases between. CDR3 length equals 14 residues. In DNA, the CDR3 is TGTGCCAGCAATATTCCCGGCTCCTACAATGAGCAGTTCTTC. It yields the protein CASNIPGSYNEQFF.

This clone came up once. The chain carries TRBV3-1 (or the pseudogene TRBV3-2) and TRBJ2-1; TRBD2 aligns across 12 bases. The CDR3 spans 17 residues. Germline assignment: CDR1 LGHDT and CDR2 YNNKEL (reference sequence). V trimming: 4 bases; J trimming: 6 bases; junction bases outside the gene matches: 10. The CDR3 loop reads CASSPLPSSGRGNEQFF. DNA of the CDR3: TGTGCCAGCAGCCCGCTCCCTTCTAGCGGGAGGGGCAATGAGCAGTTCTTC.

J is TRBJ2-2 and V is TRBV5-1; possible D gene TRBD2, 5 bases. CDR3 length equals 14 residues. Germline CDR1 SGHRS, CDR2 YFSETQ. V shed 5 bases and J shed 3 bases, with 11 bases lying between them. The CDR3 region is CASRWQEDTGELFF. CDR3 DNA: TGCGCCAGCAGATGGCAGGAGGACACCGGGGAGCTGTTTTTT.

The CDR3 region is CASRTGERSPLHF. In DNA, the CDR3 is TGTGCCAGCCGGACAGGGGAAAGATCACCCCTCCACTTT. The chain recombines TRBV25-1 with TRBJ1-6; TRBD1 matches 9 bases. Trimming cost V 8 bases and J 10 bases; bases outside gene matches: 6. The CDR3 has 13 amino acids. Per germline, CDR1 MGHDK and CDR2 SYGVNS.

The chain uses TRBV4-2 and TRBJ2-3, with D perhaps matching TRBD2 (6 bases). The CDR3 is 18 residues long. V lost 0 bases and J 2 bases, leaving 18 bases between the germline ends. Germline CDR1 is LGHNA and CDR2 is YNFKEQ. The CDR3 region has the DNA TGTGCCAGCAGCCAAGAGATCGGGAGCGGACGGGACACAGATACGCAGTATTTT. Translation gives CASSQEIGSGRDTDTQYF.

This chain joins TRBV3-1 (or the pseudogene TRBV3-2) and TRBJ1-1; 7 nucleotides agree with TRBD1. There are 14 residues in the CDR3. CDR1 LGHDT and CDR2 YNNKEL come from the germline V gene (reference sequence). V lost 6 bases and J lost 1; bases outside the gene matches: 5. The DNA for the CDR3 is TGTGCCAGCAGACAGACAGGGCAGAACACTGAAGCTTTCTTT. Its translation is CASRQTGQNTEAFF.

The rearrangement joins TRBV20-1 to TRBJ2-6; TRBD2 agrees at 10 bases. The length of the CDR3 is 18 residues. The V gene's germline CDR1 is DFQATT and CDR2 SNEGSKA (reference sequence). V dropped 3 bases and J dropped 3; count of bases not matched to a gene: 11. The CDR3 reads CSASTLAGEGGGANVLTF. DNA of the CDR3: TGCAGTGCTAGTACCCTAGCGGGAGAAGGTGGTGGGGCCAACGTCCTGACTTTC.